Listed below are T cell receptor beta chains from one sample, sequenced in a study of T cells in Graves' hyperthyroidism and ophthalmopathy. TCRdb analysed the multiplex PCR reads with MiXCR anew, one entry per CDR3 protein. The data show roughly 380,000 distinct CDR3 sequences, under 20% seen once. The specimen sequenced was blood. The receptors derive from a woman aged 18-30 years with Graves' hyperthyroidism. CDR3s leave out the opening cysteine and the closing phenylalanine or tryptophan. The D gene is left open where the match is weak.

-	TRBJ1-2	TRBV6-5	ASSYRASNYGYT
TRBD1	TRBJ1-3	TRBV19	ASSPNRGTGNTIY
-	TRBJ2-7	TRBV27	ASSFGRSTGGPYEQY
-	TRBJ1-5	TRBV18	ASSSLGSYQPQH
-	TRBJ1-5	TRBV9	ASSSTEYNQPQH
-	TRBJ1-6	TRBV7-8	ASSQARAGNSPLH
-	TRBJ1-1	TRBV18	ASSGGSNTEAF
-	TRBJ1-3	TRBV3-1	ASSPLEVDSGNTIY
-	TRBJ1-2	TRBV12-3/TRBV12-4	ASRGGRQLPYGYT
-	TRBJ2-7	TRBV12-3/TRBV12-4	ASSFGSGYGQY
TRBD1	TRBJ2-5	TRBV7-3	ASSRWGQGVQTQY
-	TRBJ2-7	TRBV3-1	ASSQRGTHEQY
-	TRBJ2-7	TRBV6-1	ASSDAGQYEQY
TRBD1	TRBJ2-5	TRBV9	ASSSWGTEHGETQY
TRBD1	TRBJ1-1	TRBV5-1	ASSLWDRVTEAF
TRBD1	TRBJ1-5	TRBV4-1	ASSRQTGTGATGPQH
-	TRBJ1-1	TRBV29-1	SVDQGPHTEAF
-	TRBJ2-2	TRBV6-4	ASSEANTGELF
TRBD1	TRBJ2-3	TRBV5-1	ASSLGGGLDTQY
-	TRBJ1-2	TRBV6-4	ASSLHGGGDSPLNYGYT
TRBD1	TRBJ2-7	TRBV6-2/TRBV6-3	ASSTGGDSYEQY
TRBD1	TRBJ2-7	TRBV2	ASSADGQGGHEQY
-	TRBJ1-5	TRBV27	ASSLLPPLGADSNQPQH
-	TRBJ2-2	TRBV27	ASNAGHLTGELF
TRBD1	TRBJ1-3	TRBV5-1	ASSLVAGQISGNTIY
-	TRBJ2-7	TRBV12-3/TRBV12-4	ASSLSFRDEQY
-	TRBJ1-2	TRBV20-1	SARDPWGYT
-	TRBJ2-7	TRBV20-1	SARVVAVGKYEQY
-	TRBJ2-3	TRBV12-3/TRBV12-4	ASSQGTSTDTQY
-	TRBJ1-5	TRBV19	ASSIVGTAADQPQH
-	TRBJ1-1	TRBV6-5	ASSYFPQTRGTEAF
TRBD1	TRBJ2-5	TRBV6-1	ASRPQGAETQY
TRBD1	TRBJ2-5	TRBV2	ATSARTGLEETQY
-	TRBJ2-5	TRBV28	ASTREETQY
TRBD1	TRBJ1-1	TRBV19	ASSAQGGHMNTEAF
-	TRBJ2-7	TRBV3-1	ASSQQETSYEQY
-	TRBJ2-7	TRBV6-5	ASSSSWEGAVYEQY
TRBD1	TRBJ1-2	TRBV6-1	ASSNRQGNYGYT
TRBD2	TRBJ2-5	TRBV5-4	ASSPGLEEETQY
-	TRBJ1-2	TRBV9	ASSVSGVGGYT
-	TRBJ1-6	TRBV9	ASSVEPLSDSPLH
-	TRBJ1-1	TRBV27	ASSFTPVTEAF
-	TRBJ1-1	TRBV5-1	ASRTGTPSGAEAF
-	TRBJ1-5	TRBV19	ASSRGLYSNQPQH
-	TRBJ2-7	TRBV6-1	ASRGDIPYEQY
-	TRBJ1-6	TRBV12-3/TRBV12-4	ASSSLKRGNIDSPLH